This T cell receptor beta chain was recovered during a study of siplizumab effects on memory and regulatory T cells. Study at large: Each responder-stimulator pair had a siplizumab approximately 1 ug/mL reaction and a drug-free control. Study outcomes and limitations: For siplizumab cultures, the suppressive function of their proliferating Tregs was not confirmed. Apparently key alloresponse contributors, naive T cells also seemed more diverse than memory cells.

The germline CDR1 and CDR2 sequences are SEHNR and FQNEAQ (reference sequence). CDR3 length: 14 residues. Trimming stripped 1 base from V and 7 bases from J, with 11 bases between. Coculturing was carried out on the mixed lymphocyte reaction cells. It lasted six to seven days and was done at 37°C. Profiling relied on immunoSEQ multiplex PCR, and the TCRdb table lists in-frame clones only, not all of them. The sample records 9,500 or so clones, more than 35% being singletons. As concerns this clone: Its antigen is still unknown.

J is TRBJ1-3 and V is TRBV7-9; perhaps TRBD1 as D (5 bases). The TCR was taken from a human donor in good health; the cells came from an allogeneic mixed lymphocyte reaction. Sequenced input: CFSE-low (dividing) CD8+ T cells sorted from an allogeneic mixed lymphocyte reaction. The DNA for the CDR3 is TGTGCCAGCAGCTTAGAACCGGGGACGAACACCATATATTTT. This codes for CASSLEPGTNTIYF.